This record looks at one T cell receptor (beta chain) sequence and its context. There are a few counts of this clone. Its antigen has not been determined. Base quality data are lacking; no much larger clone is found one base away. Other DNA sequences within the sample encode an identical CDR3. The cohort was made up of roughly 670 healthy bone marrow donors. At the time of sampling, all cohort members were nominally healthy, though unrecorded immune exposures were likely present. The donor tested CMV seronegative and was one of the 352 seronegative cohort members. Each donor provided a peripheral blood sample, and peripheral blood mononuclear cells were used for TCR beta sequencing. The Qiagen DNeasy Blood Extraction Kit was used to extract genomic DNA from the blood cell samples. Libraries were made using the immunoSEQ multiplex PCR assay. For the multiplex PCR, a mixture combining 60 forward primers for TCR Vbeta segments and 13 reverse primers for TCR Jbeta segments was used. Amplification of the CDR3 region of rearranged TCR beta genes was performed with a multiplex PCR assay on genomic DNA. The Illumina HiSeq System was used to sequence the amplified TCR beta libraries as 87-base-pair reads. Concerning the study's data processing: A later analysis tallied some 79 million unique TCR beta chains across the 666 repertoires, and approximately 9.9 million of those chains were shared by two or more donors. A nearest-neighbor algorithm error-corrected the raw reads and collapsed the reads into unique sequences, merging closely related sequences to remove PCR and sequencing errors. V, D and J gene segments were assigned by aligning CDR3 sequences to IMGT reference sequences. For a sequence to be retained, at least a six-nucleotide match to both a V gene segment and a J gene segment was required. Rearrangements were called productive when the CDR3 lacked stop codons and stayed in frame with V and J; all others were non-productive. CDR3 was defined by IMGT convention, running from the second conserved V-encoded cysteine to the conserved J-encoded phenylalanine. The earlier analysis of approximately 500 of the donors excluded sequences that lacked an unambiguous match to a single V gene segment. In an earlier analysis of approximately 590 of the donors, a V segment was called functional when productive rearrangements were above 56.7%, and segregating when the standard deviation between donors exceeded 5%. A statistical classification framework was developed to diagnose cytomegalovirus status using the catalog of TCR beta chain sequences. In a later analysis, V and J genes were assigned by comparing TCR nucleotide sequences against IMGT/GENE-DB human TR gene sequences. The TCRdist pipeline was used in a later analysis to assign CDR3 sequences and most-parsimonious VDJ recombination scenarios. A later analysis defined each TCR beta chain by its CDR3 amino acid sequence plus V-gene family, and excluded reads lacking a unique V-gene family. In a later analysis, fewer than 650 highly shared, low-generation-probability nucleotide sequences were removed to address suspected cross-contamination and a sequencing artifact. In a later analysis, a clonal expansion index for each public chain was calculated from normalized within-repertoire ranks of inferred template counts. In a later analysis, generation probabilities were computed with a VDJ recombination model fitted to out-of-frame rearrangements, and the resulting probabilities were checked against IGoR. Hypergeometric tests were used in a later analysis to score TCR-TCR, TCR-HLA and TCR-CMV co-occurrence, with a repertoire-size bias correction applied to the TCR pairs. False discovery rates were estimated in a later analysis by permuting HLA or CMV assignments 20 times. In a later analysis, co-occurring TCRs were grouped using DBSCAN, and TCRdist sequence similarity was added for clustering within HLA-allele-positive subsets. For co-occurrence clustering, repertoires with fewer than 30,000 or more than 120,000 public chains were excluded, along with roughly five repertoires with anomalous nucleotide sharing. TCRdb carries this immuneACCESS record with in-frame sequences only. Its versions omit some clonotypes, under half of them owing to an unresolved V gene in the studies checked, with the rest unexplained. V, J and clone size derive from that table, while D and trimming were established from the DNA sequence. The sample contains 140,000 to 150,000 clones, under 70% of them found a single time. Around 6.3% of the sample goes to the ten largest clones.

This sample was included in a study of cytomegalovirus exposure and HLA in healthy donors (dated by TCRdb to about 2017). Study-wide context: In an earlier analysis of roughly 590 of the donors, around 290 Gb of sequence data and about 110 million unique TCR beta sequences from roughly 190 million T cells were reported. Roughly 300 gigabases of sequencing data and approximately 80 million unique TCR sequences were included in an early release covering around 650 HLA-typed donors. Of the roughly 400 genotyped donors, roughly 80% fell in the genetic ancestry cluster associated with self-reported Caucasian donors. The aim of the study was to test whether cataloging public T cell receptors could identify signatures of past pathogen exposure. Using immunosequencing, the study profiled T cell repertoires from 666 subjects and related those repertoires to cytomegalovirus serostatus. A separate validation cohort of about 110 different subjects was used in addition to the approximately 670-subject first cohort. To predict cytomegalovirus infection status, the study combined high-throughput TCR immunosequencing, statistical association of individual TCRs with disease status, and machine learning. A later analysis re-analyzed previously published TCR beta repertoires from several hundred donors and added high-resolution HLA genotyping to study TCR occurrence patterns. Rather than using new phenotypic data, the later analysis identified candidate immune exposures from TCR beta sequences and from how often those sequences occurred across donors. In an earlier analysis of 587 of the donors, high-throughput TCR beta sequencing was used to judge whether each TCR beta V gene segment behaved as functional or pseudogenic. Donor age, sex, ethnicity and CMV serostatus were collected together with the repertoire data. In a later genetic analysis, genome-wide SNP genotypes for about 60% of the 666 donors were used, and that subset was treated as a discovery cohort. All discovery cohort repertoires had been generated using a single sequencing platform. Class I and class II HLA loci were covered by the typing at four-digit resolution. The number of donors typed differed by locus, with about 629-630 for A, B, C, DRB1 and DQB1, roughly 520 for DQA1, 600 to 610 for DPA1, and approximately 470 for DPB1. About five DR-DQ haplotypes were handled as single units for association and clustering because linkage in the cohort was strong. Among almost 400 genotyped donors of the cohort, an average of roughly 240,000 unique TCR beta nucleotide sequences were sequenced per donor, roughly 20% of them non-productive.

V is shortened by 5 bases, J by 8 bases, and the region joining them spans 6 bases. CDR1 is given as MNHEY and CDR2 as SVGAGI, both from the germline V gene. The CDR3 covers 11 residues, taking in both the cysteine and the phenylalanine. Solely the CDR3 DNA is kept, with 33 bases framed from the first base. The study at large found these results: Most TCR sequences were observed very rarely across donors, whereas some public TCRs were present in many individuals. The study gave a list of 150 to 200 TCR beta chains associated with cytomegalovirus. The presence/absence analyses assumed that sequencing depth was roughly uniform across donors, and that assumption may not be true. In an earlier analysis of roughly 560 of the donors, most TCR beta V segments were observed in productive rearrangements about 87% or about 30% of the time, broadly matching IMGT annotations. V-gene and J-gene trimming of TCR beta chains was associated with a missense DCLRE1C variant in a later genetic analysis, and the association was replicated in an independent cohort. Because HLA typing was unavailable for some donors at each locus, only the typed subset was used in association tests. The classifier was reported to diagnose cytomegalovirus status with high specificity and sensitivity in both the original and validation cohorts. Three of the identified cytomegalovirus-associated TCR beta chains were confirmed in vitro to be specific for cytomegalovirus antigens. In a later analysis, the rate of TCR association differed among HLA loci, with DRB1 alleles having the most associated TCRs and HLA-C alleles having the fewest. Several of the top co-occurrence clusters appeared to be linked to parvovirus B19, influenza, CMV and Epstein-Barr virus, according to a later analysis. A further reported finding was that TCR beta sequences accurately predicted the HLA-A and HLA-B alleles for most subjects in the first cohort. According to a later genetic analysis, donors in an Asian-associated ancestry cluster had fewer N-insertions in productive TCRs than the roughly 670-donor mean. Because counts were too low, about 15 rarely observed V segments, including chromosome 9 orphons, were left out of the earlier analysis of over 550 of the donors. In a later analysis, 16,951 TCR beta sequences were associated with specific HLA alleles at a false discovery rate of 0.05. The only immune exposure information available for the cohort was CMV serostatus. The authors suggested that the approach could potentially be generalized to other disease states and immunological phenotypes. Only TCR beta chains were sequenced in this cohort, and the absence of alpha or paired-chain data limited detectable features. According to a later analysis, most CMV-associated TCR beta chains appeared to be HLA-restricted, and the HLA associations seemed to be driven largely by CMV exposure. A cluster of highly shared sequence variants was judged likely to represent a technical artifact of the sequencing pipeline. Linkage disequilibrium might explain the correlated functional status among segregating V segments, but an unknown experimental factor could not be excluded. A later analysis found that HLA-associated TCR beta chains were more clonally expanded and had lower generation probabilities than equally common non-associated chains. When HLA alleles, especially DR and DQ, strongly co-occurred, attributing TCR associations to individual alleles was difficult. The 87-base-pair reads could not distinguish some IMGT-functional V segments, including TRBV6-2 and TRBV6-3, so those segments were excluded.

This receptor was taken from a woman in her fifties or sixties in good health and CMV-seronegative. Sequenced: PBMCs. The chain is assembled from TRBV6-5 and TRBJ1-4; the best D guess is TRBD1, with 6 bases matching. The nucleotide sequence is TGTGCCAGCAGTCAGGGGGAAAAACTGTTTTTT. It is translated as CASSQGEKLFF.